The 18 T cell receptor beta chains below were found in one sample sequenced in a study of T cells in Graves' hyperthyroidism and ophthalmopathy. From RNA transcripts, TCR beta CDR3 regions were amplified. Carried out on the TCR CDR3, a first-round RT-PCR used the HTBI primer set. TCRdb re-analysed the multiplex PCR reads in MiXCR, keeping a single row per CDR3 protein. Found here are fewer than 500,000 distinct CDR3 sequences, roughly 14% of them singletons; the top ten hold around 14%. Sequenced input: blood. Every receptor here comes from a man in his late teens or twenties with Graves' ophthalmopathy.

This clonotype has more than one count but fewer than ten. V usage is TRBV7-8 and J usage is TRBJ1-5; the D is unclear. Between the trimmed V and J ends, which lost 0 bases and 0 bases, there was a span of 9 bases. Germline-derived CDR1 and CDR2 are SGHVS and FQNEAQ. This CDR3 is built from 16 residues. The CDR3, as DNA: TGTGCCAGCAGCTTAGCAAGTATTTATAGCAATCAGCCCCAGCATTTT. This encodes CASSLASIYSNQPQHF.

This clonotype was seen repeatedly, ten times or more. The J gene is TRBJ2-1, the V gene TRBV6-2 or TRBV6-3; D remains unclear. CDR3 size: 12 residues. V shed 6 bases and J shed 7 bases, with 10 bases lying between them. CDR1 is MNHEY, CDR2 SVGEGT, per germline. For the CDR3, the DNA is TGTGCCAGCAGCCAGGTGATTAATGAGCAGTTCTTC. This translates into CASSQVINEQFF.

This clonotype has a count of ten or more. V and J are TRBV9 and TRBJ1-5, with unresolved D. Trimming removed 2 bases from V and 4 bases from J, with 10 bases in between. The germline V gene encodes CDR1 SGDLS and CDR2 YYNGEE. This CDR3 has 14 amino acids. Written as DNA, the CDR3 is TGTGCCAGCAGCGTGTCGGGGATAAATCAGCCCCAGCATTTT. Protein product: CASSVSGINQPQHF.

The chain carries TRBV19 and TRBJ2-6; possibly TRBD2 for D (5 bases). Trimming stripped 4 bases from V and 5 bases from J, with 12 bases between. CDR1 and CDR2 from the germline V gene are LNHDA and SQIVND (reference sequence). This CDR3 has 15 amino acids. DNA for the CDR3: TGTGCCAGTAGTAGGGAACTAGTGCGGGCCAACGTCCTGACTTTC. This gives the protein CASSRELVRANVLTF.

This chain links TRBV18 with TRBJ2-5; 7 bases align to TRBD1. V was pared by 3 bases and J by 13 bases, with 11 bases of the junction left unmatched. The germline V gene has CDR1 KGHSH and CDR2 LQKENI. This CDR3 comprises 13 residues. Here the CDR3 reads CASSPDRELGMYF. DNA for the CDR3: TGTGCCAGCTCACCCGACAGGGAGCTGGGTATGTACTTC.

This clonotype was counted between two and nine times. The chain couples TRBV6-2 or TRBV6-3 to TRBJ2-3, with 11 bases aligning to TRBD2. The CDR3 spans 14 residues. Germline CDR1 is MNHEY and CDR2 is SVGEGT. The trim removed 6 bases at V and 7 bases at J, leaving 6 bases unmatched. The CDR3 DNA reads as TGTGCCAGCAGGGGGGCTAGCGGGAGGAATACGCAGTATTTT. Protein product: CASRGASGRNTQYF.

CDR3 coding DNA: TGTGCCAGCAGCTTGGGGCAGATTAACTATGGCTACACCTTC. Translated, it gives CASSLGQINYGYTF. The chain couples TRBV5-8 to TRBJ1-2; D ambiguous. The CDR3 spans 14 residues. Looked up from germline, CDR1 is SGHTS and CDR2 is YDEGEE. The germline V and J ends were trimmed by 0 bases and 1 base, with 7 bases remaining between them.

The J gene is TRBJ2-7, the V gene TRBV19, with a possible D match to TRBD1 (5 bases). The V and J ends lost 5 bases and 3 bases respectively, with 17 bases between them. Germline V gene lookup returns CDR1 LNHDA and CDR2 SQIVND (reference sequence). The CDR3 consists of 15 residues. DNA for the CDR3: TGTGCCAGTAGTCCCGACCGAGACAGTTACTACGAGCAGTACTTC. As protein: CASSPDRDSYYEQYF.

This clonotype came up a few times. A much larger clone is a single base away; this may be a read error. The rearrangement links TRBV7-3 to TRBJ2-3; no reliable D call. V gave up 5 bases and J gave up 6 bases, with 12 bases separating them. The CDR3 covers 13 residues. The germline gives CDR1 SGHTA, CDR2 FQGTGA. The CDR3 here is CASSRGSLDTQYF. The CDR3 region has the DNA TGTGCCAGCAGCCGCGGCTCCTTGGATACGCAGTATTTT.

This clonotype was seen more than once but under ten times. The gene calls are TRBV4-1 and TRBJ2-7; 7 bases map to TRBD2. V shed 4 bases, J shed 1 base, and the junction held 13 bases outside the gene matches. The CDR3 loop spans 17 amino acids. Per the germline V gene, CDR1 is MGHRA and CDR2 is YSYEKL. CDR3 bases: TGCGCCAGCAGCCCCCGCGGGGGTGGCGGGGGTTCCTACGAGCAGTACTTC. Its protein product is CASSPRGGGGGSYEQYF.

This clonotype has a count of ten or more. The gene calls are TRBV3-1 and TRBJ1-1, with D hard to call. CDR1 is LGHDT and CDR2 is YNNKEL in the germline V gene (reference sequence). V gave up 2 bases and J gave up 1 base, with 5 bases separating them. This CDR3 is built from 13 residues. This CDR3 is CASSQIQNTEAFF. DNA of the CDR3: TGTGCCAGCAGCCAAATCCAGAACACTGAAGCTTTCTTT.

This clonotype appeared many times. The chain links TRBV7-2 to TRBJ2-3, with no clear D. V was clipped by 4 bases and J by 6 bases, with 11 bases between them. Germline V gene lookup returns CDR1 SGHTA and CDR2 FQGNSA. This CDR3 comprises 13 residues. CDR3 residues: CASSWAERDTQYF. DNA of the CDR3: TGTGCCAGCAGCTGGGCGGAAAGGGATACGCAGTATTTT.

The chain has TRBV14 and TRBJ1-1; 9 bases are a match to TRBD1. After removal of 2 bases from V and 0 bases from J, the junction contained 4 bases not matched to a gene. The CDR3 runs 16 residues. From germline, CDR1 is SGHDN and CDR2 FVKESK. The chain's CDR3 is CASSQPGQGLNTEAFF. DNA of the CDR3: TGTGCCAGCAGCCAACCGGGACAGGGATTGAACACTGAAGCTTTCTTT.

This clonotype has just a few counts. The rearrangement uses TRBV13 and TRBJ2-1; TRBD2 matches 10 bases. This CDR3 region has 15 residues. The junction had 3 bases not matched to a gene; V was cut back by 1 base and J by 6 bases. Germline CDR1 is PRHDT and CDR2 is FYEKMQ (reference sequence). DNA of the CDR3: TGTGCCAGCAGCTTAGAGCGGGGGGGCCGCAATGAGCAGTTCTTC. It yields the protein CASSLERGGRNEQFF.

The table lists this clonotype with a few counts. The V gene is TRBV6-1, the J gene TRBJ2-4; 9 nucleotides match TRBD1. Germline V gene sequence: CDR1 MNHNS, CDR2 SASEGT. The CDR3 extends over 14 amino acids. V shed 7 bases, J shed 6 bases, and the junction held 7 bases outside the gene matches. CDR3 in DNA: TGTGCCAGCAAAACAGGGGGCACTTTAAACATTCAGTACTTC. This encodes CASKTGGTLNIQYF.

This chain connects TRBV12-3 or TRBV12-4 to TRBJ2-5, with D possibly being TRBD1 or TRBD2 (5 bases each). This CDR3 has 14 amino acids. Trimming removed 4 bases from V and 3 bases from J, with 12 bases in between. The CDR3 protein is CASSSPGRKETQYF. CDR3 sequence (DNA): TGTGCCAGCAGTTCCCCGGGACGCAAAGAGACCCAGTACTTC.

This clonotype was observed many times. The J gene is TRBJ2-2, the V gene TRBV5-1; a weak D match, TRBD1 (6 bases). V was cut by 5 bases and J by 5 bases, with 7 bases left in between. The CDR3 sequence is 12 residues long. Germline values: CDR1 SGHRS, CDR2 YFSETQ. The CDR3 spells CASRQGTGELFF. The CDR3 DNA sequence: TGCGCCAGCAGACAGGGAACCGGGGAGCTGTTTTTT.

This clonotype was seen ten or more times. This chain connects TRBV28 to TRBJ2-3; 8 bases line up with TRBD1. Trimming cost V 1 base and J 4 bases; bases outside gene matches: 4. The CDR3 has 15 amino acids. CDR1 MDHEN and CDR2 SYDVKM come from the germline V gene. CDR3 coding DNA: TGTGCCAGCAGTTTATTTCAGGGGGCATCAGATACGCAGTATTTT. It encodes CASSLFQGASDTQYF.